This T cell receptor beta chain was found in a study of blood T cell repertoires in COVID-19. The CDR3 runs to 13 residues. Trimming took 6 bases from V and 5 from J, leaving 13 bases between them. Per the germline V gene, CDR1 is LNHDA and CDR2 is SQIVND (reference sequence). Using immunoSEQ multiplex PCR, the repertoire was profiled, and TCRdb retains in-frame clones only, with some absent. The top ten clones hold roughly 1.2% of a sample with about 86,000 clones, around 80% of them seen once. This TCR was recovered from a woman of 80 years or more with acute or convalescent COVID-19. This rearrangement joins TRBV19 to TRBJ1-1; D possibly corresponds to TRBD1 (6 bases). The specimen was peripheral blood. In nucleotides, the CDR3 is TGTGCCAGTAGCTTAGGGGGGGTGACTGAAGCTTTCTTT. Protein: CASSLGGVTEAFF.